Sequencing of this T cell receptor beta chain was carried out in a study of blood T cell repertoires in COVID-19. At the level of the study: Samples came from the United States, Italy and Spain, spanning acute and convalescent COVID-19. T cells, B-cell-depleted T cells, or PBMCs provided the cDNA or gDNA that served as material.

Per the authors' pipeline: Amplification of reference gene primers was used by the study to estimate nucleated cell counts. TCRdb's table, derived via immunoSEQ multiplex PCR, lists solely in-frame clones and lacks some. That table furnishes V, J and clone size, whereas the DNA furnished D and trimming. The profile shows hundreds of thousands of clones, approximately 86% of them singletons. Specimen: peripheral blood. The receptor comes from a woman between 55 and 75 years old who had recovered from COVID-19.

The CDR3 is CASSLSGAGYTF. The CDR3 DNA reads TGTGCCAGCAGTTTGTCCGGAGCTGGCTACACCTTC. The rearrangement joins TRBV12-3 or TRBV12-4 to TRBJ1-2; D call uncertain. The ends were cut back, 3 bases at V and 7 bases at J, with 9 bases in the middle. The CDR3 runs to 12 residues.